The 8 T cell receptor beta chains reported below all come from one sample, sequenced in a study of blood T cell repertoires in COVID-19. Repertoires were generated with immunoSEQ multiplex PCR, while TCRdb's copy carries only in-frame clones and drops some. The sample has about 190,000 clones, about 81% seen once. Sequencing was carried out using PBMCs or T cells enriched from blood (not recorded which). These TCRs come from a woman under 40 who had recovered from COVID-19.

This clone was detected only once. This sequence joins TRBV7-6 and TRBJ1-3; a possible D gene is TRBD1 (6 bases). This CDR3 region has 18 residues. V shed 1 base and J shed 0 bases, with 16 bases lying between them. Germline V gene lookup returns CDR1 SGHVS and CDR2 FNYEAQ. The CDR3 region has the DNA TGTGCCAGCAGCTTAGGAGGGGGACGGGCATACTCTGGAAACACCATATATTTT. The encoded protein is CASSLGGGRAYSGNTIYF.

About this clone itself: This may be a read error, as it is one base from a much larger clone. The rearrangement uses TRBV11-1 and TRBJ1-2; D is undetermined. The CDR3 loop spans 14 amino acids. V was clipped by 4 bases and J by 4 bases, with 13 bases between them. CDR1 is SGHAT, CDR2 FQDESV, per germline (reference sequence). The CDR3 is CASSSSGVPYGYTF. CDR3 DNA: TGTGCCAGCAGCTCATCCGGGGTACCCTATGGCTACACCTTC.

This chain connects TRBV29-1 to TRBJ1-5, with D possibly TRBD1 on 5 matching bases. CDR1 is SQVTM and CDR2 is ANQGSEA in the germline V gene. The V end lost 4 bases, the J end lost 1 base, and 8 bases lay between the germline ends. The CDR3 consists of 13 residues. This chain's CDR3 is CSVGQGSNQPQHF. The CDR3 region has the DNA TGCAGCGTTGGGCAGGGAAGCAATCAGCCCCAGCATTTT. The whole variable domain, filled in from reference TRBV29-1 and TRBJ1-5, reads SAVISQKPSRDICQRGTSLTIQCQVDSQVTMMFWYRQQPGQSLTLIATANQGSEATYESGFVIDKFPISRPNLTFSTLTVSNMSPEDSSIYLCSVGQGSNQPQHFGDGTRLSIL.

The chain joins TRBV5-4 to TRBJ2-7; 13 bases align to TRBD2. The CDR3 contains 17 residues. The junction had 14 bases not matched to a gene; V was cut back by 4 bases and J by 7 bases. Germline CDR1 reads SGHNT; CDR2 reads YYREEE (reference sequence). The CDR3 region is CASSPGLAGFAWEEQYF. The CDR3 bases are TGTGCCAGCAGCCCGGGACTAGCGGGATTCGCTTGGGAGGAGCAGTACTTC.

CDR3 in DNA: TGTGCCAGCTCACAGGGGGTCATCACGGATTCACCCCTCCACTTT. Translated: CASSQGVITDSPLHF. The V gene is TRBV18, the J gene TRBJ1-6, with D possibly matching TRBD1 (6 bases). Germline CDR1 reads KGHSH; CDR2 reads LQKENI. This CDR3 spans 15 amino acids. Trimming took off 4 bases at V and 8 bases at J, with 15 bases between the two ends.

The chain joins TRBV12-3 or TRBV12-4 to TRBJ1-1; D not certain. The CDR3 has 13 amino acids. V was clipped by 3 bases and J by 1 base, with 6 bases between them. DNA for the CDR3: TGTGCCAGCAGTTTTTCTCGGAACACTGAAGCTTTCTTT. Translated: CASSFSRNTEAFF.

This rearrangement joins TRBV12-5 to TRBJ2-4; 8 bases match TRBD2. Germline lookup yields CDR1 LGHNT and CDR2 FRNRAP. The CDR3 is 16 residues long. V dropped 5 bases and J dropped 3; count of bases not matched to a gene: 9. CDR3 in amino acids: CASGPGGEGGKNIQYF. The CDR3 DNA sequence: TGTGCTAGTGGTCCCGGGGGGGAAGGGGGCAAAAACATTCAGTACTTC.

The V gene is TRBV5-6, the J gene TRBJ2-5; maybe TRBD1 (6 bases). The CDR3 runs 15 residues. V dropped 5 bases and J dropped 2 bases, with 16 bases sitting between them. Germline lookup yields CDR1 SGHDT and CDR2 YYEEEE. CDR3 loop: CASSFYTGLQETQYF. As DNA, the CDR3 is TGTGCCAGCAGTTTTTACACAGGGTTGCAAGAGACCCAGTACTTC.